Following are 29 T cell receptor beta chains from one sample sequenced in a study of identical twins. From the 5' RACE reads, TCRdb called clonotypes with MiXCR, one entry per CDR3 protein. The sample lists about 240,000 distinct CDR3 sequences; about an eighth were seen once. The sample was also reused in another study, on yellow fever vaccine responses in identical twins.

Sequenced material: memory (CD45RO+) T cells sorted from blood. The receptors stem from a young woman in good health.

This clonotype was recorded many times. V is TRBV5-1 and J is TRBJ2-2; D call uncertain. Germline lookup yields CDR1 SGHRS and CDR2 YFSETQ. The CDR3 sequence is 15 residues long. V lost 1 base and J 1 base, leaving 8 bases between the germline ends. This CDR3 is CASSLSAGNTGELFF. CDR3 coding DNA: TGCGCCAGCAGCTTGAGTGCAGGGAACACCGGGGAGCTGTTTTTT.

Ten or more counts support this clonotype. The chain recombines TRBV10-3 with TRBJ2-1; 14 bases are shared with TRBD2. Germline lookup yields CDR1 ENHRY and CDR2 SYGVKD. The CDR3 is made up of 19 amino acids. V was pared by 6 bases and J by 1 base, with 11 bases of the junction left unmatched. CDR3 amino acids: CAIRGTGTSGSRSYNEQFF. The CDR3 DNA follows: TGTGCCATCAGGGGTACCGGGACTAGCGGGAGTAGGTCCTACAATGAGCAGTTCTTC.

The J gene is TRBJ1-3, the V gene TRBV28; 9 nucleotides line up with TRBD1. The CDR3 has 12 amino acids. CDR1 is MDHEN, CDR2 SYDVKM, per germline. The junction had 3 bases not matched to a gene; V was cut back by 5 bases and J by 10 bases. CDR3 protein: CASSRQGGTIYF. The CDR3, as DNA: TGTGCCAGCAGTCGACAGGGGGGAACCATATATTTT.

The genes are TRBV20-1 and TRBJ2-1, with TRBD2 matching over 14 bases. The junction had 8 bases not matched to a gene; V was cut back by 1 base and J by 3 bases. Germline V gene sequence: CDR1 DFQATT, CDR2 SNEGSKA (reference sequence). The length of the CDR3 is 18 residues. CDR3 residues: CSARAETSGRAGYNEQFF. The CDR3 region has the DNA TGCAGTGCTAGAGCGGAGACTAGCGGGAGGGCCGGCTACAATGAGCAGTTCTTC.

This clonotype has just a few counts. V gene TRBV27 combines with J gene TRBJ2-1; D is undetermined. CDR1 and CDR2 from the germline V gene are MNHEY and SMNVEV (reference sequence). V shed 5 bases and J shed 0 bases, with 8 bases lying between them. The CDR3 sequence is 14 residues long. CDR3 amino acids: CASSGGYSYNEQFF. CDR3 DNA sequence: TGTGCCAGCAGTGGTGGGTACTCCTACAATGAGCAGTTCTTC.

The rearrangement joins TRBV18 to TRBJ2-2; D uncertain. CDR1 is KGHSH, CDR2 LQKENI, per germline. The CDR3 is 14 residues long. Between the trimmed V and J ends, which lost 3 bases and 5 bases, there was a span of 10 bases. CDR3 coding DNA: TGTGCCAGCTCACCTCGAGGCGAGACCGGGGAGCTGTTTTTT. Amino acid sequence: CASSPRGETGELFF.

This clonotype was seen a few times. V usage is TRBV11-2 and J usage is TRBJ2-1; 9 positions match TRBD2. J was trimmed by 9 bases and V by 5 bases; bases with no gene match: 11. Per germline, CDR1 SGHAT and CDR2 FQNNGV. There are 15 residues in the CDR3. The CDR3: CASSTISGGRGEQFF. The CDR3 DNA sequence: TGTGCCAGCAGCACCATTAGCGGGGGTCGGGGTGAGCAGTTCTTC.

This clonotype was counted at least ten times. This sequence joins TRBV15 and TRBJ1-2, with D perhaps TRBD1 (6 bases). Germline CDR1 is LNHNV and CDR2 is YYDKDF (reference sequence). Trimming took 1 base from V and 5 from J, leaving 17 bases between them. CDR3 size: 16 residues. In nucleotides, the CDR3 is TGTGCCACCAGCAGAGGATCCGGGACACAAATATATGGCTACACCTTC. Translating gives CATSRGSGTQIYGYTF.

The chain carries TRBV29-1 and TRBJ1-1; D unclear. There are 13 residues in the CDR3. Trimming cost V 5 bases and J 1 base, with 11 bases left between them. In germline, CDR1 is SQVTM, CDR2 ANQGSEA. The CDR3 here is CSVYATRNTEAFF. CDR3 DNA sequence: TGCAGCGTTTATGCCACCCGGAACACTGAAGCTTTCTTT. Looking up the rest from reference TRBV29-1 and TRBJ1-1 gives the full variable domain: SAVISQKPSRDICQRGTSLTIQCQVDSQVTMMFWYRQQPGQSLTLIATANQGSEATYESGFVIDKFPISRPNLTFSTLTVSNMSPEDSSIYLCSVYATRNTEAFFGQGTRLTVV.

This chain joins TRBV5-5 and TRBJ2-7; 7 bases are a match to TRBD2. CDR3 length: 15 residues. CDR1 and CDR2 (germline): SGHKS, YYEKEE (reference sequence). The V segment lost 2 bases and the J segment 0 bases; nucleotides outside the gene matches: 5. The CDR3 here is CASSFGPGGSYEQYF. Here the CDR3 DNA reads TGTGCCAGCAGCTTCGGACCGGGGGGCTCCTACGAGCAGTACTTC.

The chain recombines TRBV6-4 with TRBJ2-1; 7 bases fit TRBD1. The V segment lost 6 bases and the J segment 6 bases; nucleotides outside the gene matches: 5. CDR3 size: 13 residues. CDR1 and CDR2 from the germline V gene are MRHNA and SNTAGT. The CDR3 here is CASSRGIRNEQFF. DNA for the CDR3: TGTGCCAGCAGCAGGGGGATTCGCAATGAGCAGTTCTTC.

This clonotype was seen at least ten times. The chain is built from TRBV10-3 and TRBJ2-3; TRBD2 aligns across 8 bases. Germline CDR1 and CDR2: ENHRY and SYGVKD. Unmatched junction bases numbered 15, after V lost 5 bases and J lost 2 bases. The CDR3 spans 18 residues. This CDR3 is CAISPGGRAGAHTDTQYF. The CDR3 DNA sequence: TGTGCCATCAGTCCGGGGGGCCGAGCGGGAGCTCACACAGATACGCAGTATTTT.

The V gene is TRBV6-1, the J gene TRBJ2-2, with D possibly being TRBD1 (6 bases). The germline gives CDR1 MNHNS, CDR2 SASEGT. The CDR3 length is 13 residues. V lost 5 bases, J lost 6 bases, and 10 bases lay in between. The CDR3 spells CASSRQGSGELFF. The CDR3 nucleotides read TGTGCCAGCAGTCGCCAGGGGTCCGGGGAGCTGTTTTTT.

The chain recombines TRBV9 with TRBJ2-7; 8 bases line up with TRBD2. Germline CDR1 and CDR2: SGDLS and YYNGEE. There are 16 residues in the CDR3. J was trimmed by 6 bases and V by 7 bases; bases with no gene match: 18. CDR3: CASAAGGAFKAVEQYF. The CDR3 DNA reads TGTGCCAGCGCGGCGGGGGGTGCTTTTAAAGCCGTCGAGCAGTACTTC.

J is TRBJ2-1 and V is TRBV5-6; 12 bases fit TRBD2. The CDR3 length is 14 residues. Per the germline V gene, CDR1 is SGHDT and CDR2 is YYEEEE. V was pared by 5 bases and J by 6 bases, with 3 bases of the junction left unmatched. As DNA, the CDR3 is TGTGCCAGCAGGAGACTAGCGGGAGCCAATGAGCAGTTCTTC. Residues: CASRRLAGANEQFF.

This clonotype was seen only a few times. CDR3 region: CASSQLDRETGEQFF. CDR3 in DNA: TGTGCCAGCAGCCAACTGGACAGGGAGACGGGTGAGCAGTTCTTC. The chain joins TRBV4-2 to TRBJ2-1, with 8 bases that match TRBD1. This CDR3 has 15 amino acids. Trimming at V came to 2 bases and at J to 9 bases, leaving 9 bases not matched to a gene. The germline CDR1 and CDR2 sequences are LGHNA and YNFKEQ.

About this clonotype itself: This may stem from a read error, because a much larger clone lies one nucleotide away. The rearrangement joins TRBV20-1 to TRBJ2-7, with 7 bases identical to TRBD2. The CDR3 covers 15 residues. CDR1 is DFQATT and CDR2 is SNEGSKA in the germline V gene (reference sequence). The CDR3 sequence is CCARDPSGLSYEQYF. DNA of the CDR3: TGCTGTGCTAGAGATCCTAGCGGACTCTCCTACGAGCAGTACTTC.

This clonotype was counted a few times. V gene TRBV2 combines with J gene TRBJ2-3, with 7 nucleotides matching TRBD2. J gave up 5 bases and V 5 bases, and 16 bases lay outside the gene matches. Germline assignment: CDR1 SNHLY and CDR2 FYNNEI. This CDR3 is 17 amino acids long. The CDR3 loop reads CASSLRPGSGALDTQYF. Written as DNA, the CDR3 is TGTGCCAGCAGTCTTCGCCCTGGAAGCGGGGCCTTAGATACGCAGTATTTT. Filled out from reference TRBV2 and TRBJ2-3, the complete variable domain reads EPEVTQTPSHQVTQMGQEVILRCVPISNHLYFYWYRQILGQKVEFLVSFYNNEISEKSEIFDDQFSVERPDGSNFTLKIRSTKLEDSAMYFCASSLRPGSGALDTQYFGPGTRLTVL.

The chain recombines TRBV20-1 with TRBJ2-5, with D hard to call. There are 14 residues in the CDR3. V lost 6 bases, J lost 1 base, and 15 bases lay in between. The germline V gene encodes CDR1 DFQATT and CDR2 SNEGSKA (reference sequence). Written as DNA, the CDR3 is TGCAGTGCGCAAACCCTAGGTCTCCAAGAGACCCAGTACTTC. Translation gives CSAQTLGLQETQYF.

This clonotype was counted only a few times. This chain uses TRBV5-6 with TRBJ2-7, with D perhaps TRBD2 (6 bases). This CDR3 has 16 residues. Germline CDR1 reads SGHDT; CDR2 reads YYEEEE. Trimming pared 4 bases from V and 1 base from J, leaving 18 bases between. The DNA of the CDR3 is TGTGCCAGCAGCCCGGGACTTTACGCACAATCCTACGAGCAGTACTTC. This gives the protein CASSPGLYAQSYEQYF.

The chain couples TRBV7-6 to TRBJ2-2; D possibly corresponds to TRBD1 (5 bases). CDR3 length equals 15 residues. V was pared by 7 bases and J by 7 bases, with 19 bases between. The germline CDR1 and CDR2 sequences are SGHVS and FNYEAQ. In DNA form, the CDR3 reads TGTGCCAGCATAAAAAAATGGGGCGTTGGCGGGGAGCTGTTTTTT. It yields the protein CASIKKWGVGGELFF.

This clonotype was seen only a few times. This chain joins TRBV28 and TRBJ2-3; tentative D call: TRBD2 (5 bases). Trimming took 7 bases from V and 3 from J, leaving 20 bases between them. The CDR3 has 16 amino acids. Germline CDR1 and CDR2: MDHEN and SYDVKM. CDR3 sequence reads: CASTQPRGPLTDTQYF. The CDR3 bases are TGTGCCAGCACCCAACCTCGCGGGCCTCTGACAGATACGCAGTATTTT. The whole variable domain, remainder taken from reference TRBV28 and TRBJ2-3, is DVKVTQSSRYLVKRTGEKVFLECVQDMDHENMFWYRQDPGLGLRLIYFSYDVKMKEKGDIPEGYSVSREKKERFSLILESASTNQTSMYLCASTQPRGPLTDTQYFGPGTRLTVL.

This clonotype was seen a handful of times. CDR3 DNA: TGCAGTGCTAGCGTTGACTCTGGGGCCAACGTCCTGACTTTC. This gives the protein CSASVDSGANVLTF. The rearrangement uses TRBV20-1 and TRBJ2-6; D uncertain. V shed 3 bases and J shed 0 bases, with 6 bases lying between them. The CDR3 has 14 amino acids. CDR1 is DFQATT and CDR2 is SNEGSKA in the germline V gene (reference sequence).

This clonotype was recorded at least ten times. The rearrangement uses TRBV12-3 or TRBV12-4 and TRBJ2-5; 10 positions agree with TRBD1. V lost 5 bases and J lost 5; bases outside the gene matches: 23. This CDR3 is built from 20 residues. The CDR3 sequence: CASSRRQGASIRDRVETQYF. CDR3 DNA sequence: TGTGCCAGCAGTAGACGACAGGGGGCATCCATTCGGGATAGGGTTGAGACCCAGTACTTC.

In its sample, this clonotype was seen a few times. This rearrangement joins TRBV4-2 to TRBJ2-3; TRBD1 aligns across 10 bases. Trimming at V came to 1 base and at J to 1 base, leaving 5 bases not matched to a gene. In germline, CDR1 is LGHNA, CDR2 YNFKEQ. The CDR3 totals 17 residues. CDR3 residues: CASSQVSGTGGTDTQYF. The CDR3 bases are TGTGCCAGCAGCCAAGTTTCAGGGACAGGGGGCACAGATACGCAGTATTTT.

This clonotype was seen only a few times. V and J are TRBV28 and TRBJ1-2; no clear D. CDR1 and CDR2 from the germline V gene are MDHEN and SYDVKM. CDR3 size: 13 residues. The V gene lost 2 bases and the J gene lost 4 bases, with 8 bases spanning the gap. CDR3 protein: CASSLVGSYGYTF. CDR3 nucleotides: TGTGCCAGCAGTTTAGTCGGATCCTATGGCTACACCTTC.

This clonotype has only a few counts. The chain links TRBV2 to TRBJ2-2; perhaps TRBD2 as D (7 bases). Between the trimmed V and J ends, which lost 8 bases and 4 bases, there was a span of 17 bases. CDR1 is SNHLY and CDR2 is FYNNEI in the germline V gene. This CDR3 is 15 amino acids long. DNA of the CDR3: TGTGCCAGCCTTTTCGAGGGGGGGAGCACCGGGGAGCTGTTTTTT. It codes for CASLFEGGSTGELFF.

This chain connects TRBV7-8 to TRBJ2-3, with D unclear. V was shortened by 6 bases and J by 0 bases, with 13 bases between the two germline ends. This CDR3 comprises 15 residues. Germline CDR1 and CDR2: SGHVS and FQNEAQ. The CDR3 loop reads CASRLTGVSTDTQYF. DNA of the CDR3: TGTGCCAGCAGGTTAACCGGCGTAAGCACAGATACGCAGTATTTT.

The table lists this clonotype with a few counts. The chain has TRBV12-5 and TRBJ2-3; D is ambiguous. The CDR3 consists of 13 residues. Germline CDR1 LGHNT, CDR2 FRNRAP. Trimming removed 7 bases at V and 0 bases at J, with 8 bases between. CDR3 coding DNA: TGTGCTAGTGCTCCCTCCAGCACAGATACGCAGTATTTT. Translating gives CASAPSSTDTQYF.